This T cell receptor beta chain comes out of a study of T cell responses to AZD1222 COVID-19 vaccine. Overall study results and limits: A reported finding is that nearly half of spike-specific TCRs target unmutated variant regions. Baseline serology detected seropositivity in only 5 to 7 AZD1222 recipients.

About this clone: The antigen is not known.

The germline CDR1 and CDR2 sequences are SNHLY and FYNNEI. This CDR3 is built from 15 residues. V lost 6 bases and J lost 4, with 16 bases in between. Second-dose timings of about 4 or about 12 weeks were pooled. Data came from immunoSEQ multiplex PCR; TCRdb stores just in-frame clones and leaves some out. The sample consists of about 140,000 clones, 90% of them appearing once. This sequence originates from an adult who received the AZD1222 COVID-19 vaccine. This chain uses TRBV2 with TRBJ1-5; D unresolved. Sequencing was performed on peripheral blood, taken 28 days after the second AZD1222 dose. The CDR3 reads CASSIESGVNQPQHF. The CDR3 region has the DNA TGTGCCAGCAGCATCGAATCCGGGGTTAATCAGCCCCAGCATTTT.